The 3 T cell receptor beta chains given below trace back to one sample, sequenced in a study of graft-versus-host responses after intestinal transplantation. Some clones are missing from TCRdb's copy, which holds only in-frame ones; the method was immunoSEQ multiplex PCR. The sample records about 47,000 clones, approximately 95% being singletons. Sequences were derived from PBMCs, sampled 330 to 350 days after intestinal transplant. The receptors shown here come from a human patient who received an intestinal transplant, so some T cells may come from the graft donor.

The sample holds one count of this clone. V gene TRBV5-5 combines with J gene TRBJ1-3; no reliable D call. The germline gives CDR1 SGHKS, CDR2 YYEKEE (reference sequence). The CDR3 contains 14 residues. V gave up 0 bases and J gave up 3 bases, with 7 bases separating them. This chain's CDR3 is CASSLAGHGNTIYF. In DNA, the CDR3 is TGTGCCAGCAGCTTGGCCGGCCATGGAAACACCATATATTTT.

The genes are TRBV28 and TRBJ2-2; D uncertain. Germline values: CDR1 MDHEN, CDR2 SYDVKM. Trimming removed 7 bases from V and 4 bases from J, with 13 bases in between. CDR3 size: 14 residues. CDR3 coding DNA: TGTGCCAGCATGCCAGGTCGTGGCACCGGGGAGCTGTTTTTT. Translating gives CASMPGRGTGELFF.

V usage is TRBV19 and J usage is TRBJ1-5; a possible D gene is TRBD1 (6 bases). The CDR3 runs to 15 residues. The ends were cut back, 7 bases at V and 0 bases at J, with 13 bases in the middle. CDR1 LNHDA and CDR2 SQIVND come from the germline V gene (reference sequence). CDR3: CASKDSDNSNQPQHF. In nucleotides, the CDR3 is TGTGCCAGTAAGGACAGCGACAATAGCAATCAGCCCCAGCATTTT. Combining the CDR3 with reference TRBV19 and TRBJ1-5 gives the whole variable domain DGGITQSPKYLFRKEGQNVTLSCEQNLNHDAMYWYRQDPGQGLRLIYYSQIVNDFQKGDIAEGYSVSREKKESFPLTVTSAQKNPTAFYLCASKDSDNSNQPQHFGDGTRLSIL.